This passage covers 2 T cell receptor beta chains from one sample sequenced in a study of CD8 T cells in ankylosing spondylitis. From the 5' RACE reads, TCRdb called clonotypes with MiXCR, one entry per CDR3 protein. Here the sample spans more than 150,000 distinct CDR3 sequences, roughly 18% being singletons. Sequencing was performed on blood, either unsorted or a sorted T cell fraction (not recorded which). The receptors were sampled from a male donor aged 5 to 30 with ankylosing spondylitis or in good health (not recorded which).

This clonotype was counted many times. The chain carries TRBV15 and TRBJ2-5; 8 bases map to TRBD1. This CDR3 is 18 amino acids long. V lost 0 bases, J lost 5 bases, and 14 bases stayed unmatched. CDR1 is LNHNV and CDR2 is YYDKDF in the germline V gene (reference sequence). CDR3 DNA sequence: TGTGCCACCAGCAGAGAGGGGCAAGGGACAGGATTTTATGAGACCCAGTACTTC. Translated, it gives CATSREGQGTGFYETQYF.

This clonotype was seen ten or more times. The genes are TRBV11-2 and TRBJ2-2, with 13 nucleotides matching TRBD2. The V and J ends lost 5 bases and 6 bases, in that order; junction bases with no gene match: 12. Germline CDR1 and CDR2: SGHAT and FQNNGV. This CDR3 spans 18 amino acids. The CDR3 here is CASSTPTSGRSTAGELFF. CDR3 in DNA: TGTGCCAGCAGCACCCCGACTAGCGGGAGGTCTACCGCCGGGGAGCTGTTTTTT.